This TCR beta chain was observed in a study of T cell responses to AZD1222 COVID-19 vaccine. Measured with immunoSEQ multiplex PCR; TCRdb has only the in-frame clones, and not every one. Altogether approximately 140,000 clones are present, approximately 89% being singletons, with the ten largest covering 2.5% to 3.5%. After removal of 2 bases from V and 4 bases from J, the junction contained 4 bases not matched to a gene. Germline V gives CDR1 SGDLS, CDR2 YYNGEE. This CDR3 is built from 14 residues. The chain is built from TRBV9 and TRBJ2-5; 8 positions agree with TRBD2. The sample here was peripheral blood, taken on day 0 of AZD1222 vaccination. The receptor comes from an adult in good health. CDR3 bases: TGTGCCAGCAGCGTTCTCGCGGGAGGAGAGACCCAGTACTTC. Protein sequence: CASSVLAGGETQYF.